The present TCR beta chain was sequenced within a study of cytomegalovirus exposure and HLA in healthy donors. Primers for the PCR totalled 60 Vbeta and 13 Jbeta. Repertoires were generated with immunoSEQ multiplex PCR, while TCRdb's copy carries only in-frame clones and drops some. The sample has 130,000 to 150,000 clones, about 74% seen once. This CDR3 has 13 residues. Trimming removed 0 bases from V and 8 bases from J, with 8 bases in between. Germline V lookup: CDR1 SGHKS, CDR2 YYEKEE (reference sequence). The TCR sequence derives from a man aged 18 to 29 in good health and CMV-seropositive. This chain joins TRBV5-5 and TRBJ1-4, with no clear D. The source material was PBMCs. In DNA form, the CDR3 reads TGTGCCAGCAGCTTGGGGTCTACCGAAAAACTGTTTTTT. Its translation is CASSLGSTEKLFF. The entire variable domain, with the rest obtained from reference TRBV5-5 and TRBJ1-4, is as follows: DAGVTQSPTHLIKTRGQQVTLRCSPISGHKSVSWYQQVLGQGPQFIFQYYEKEERGRGNFPDRFSARQFPNYSSELNVNALLLGDSALYLCASSLGSTEKLFFGSGTQLSVL.